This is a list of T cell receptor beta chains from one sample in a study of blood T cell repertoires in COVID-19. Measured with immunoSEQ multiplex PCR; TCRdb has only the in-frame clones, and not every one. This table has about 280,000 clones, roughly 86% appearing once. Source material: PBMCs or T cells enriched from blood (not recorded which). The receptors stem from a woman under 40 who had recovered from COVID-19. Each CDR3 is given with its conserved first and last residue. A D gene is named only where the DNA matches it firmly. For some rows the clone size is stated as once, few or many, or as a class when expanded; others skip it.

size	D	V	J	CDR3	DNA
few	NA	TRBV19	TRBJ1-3	CASSIGGTRGNTIYF	TGTGCCAGTAGTATAGGAGGAACGAGAGGAAACACCATATATTTT
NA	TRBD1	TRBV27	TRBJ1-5	CASKKKWGQHSNQPQHF	TGTGCCAGCAAAAAAAAGTGGGGACAGCATAGCAATCAGCCCCAGCATTTT
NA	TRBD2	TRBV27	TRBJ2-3	CASSLSMGPGGDTQYF	TGTGCCAGCAGTTTATCGATGGGGCCGGGGGGAGATACGCAGTATTTT
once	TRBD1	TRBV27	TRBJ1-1	CASSLSGGRAFF	TGTGCCAGCAGTTTATCAGGGGGCCGGGCTTTCTTT
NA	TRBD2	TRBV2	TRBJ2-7	CASTPTSGNPYEQYF	TGTGCCAGCACCCCCACTAGCGGGAACCCCTACGAGCAGTACTTC
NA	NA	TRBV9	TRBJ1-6	CASSPEDGYNSPLHF	TGTGCCAGCAGCCCGGAGGACGGTTATAATTCACCCCTCCACTTT
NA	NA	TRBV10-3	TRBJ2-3	CATLGRAVGDTQYF	TGTGCCACCCTGGGCAGGGCGGTAGGTGATACGCAGTATTTT
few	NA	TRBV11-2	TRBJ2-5	CASSLNSGGLGETQYF	TGTGCCAGCAGCTTAAATTCCGGCGGGCTCGGAGAGACCCAGTACTTC
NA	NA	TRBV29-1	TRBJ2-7	CSVEDLGGRAYEQYF	TGCAGCGTTGAAGATCTAGGGGGAAGGGCCTACGAGCAGTACTTC
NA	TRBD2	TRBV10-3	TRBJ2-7	CATGTSGGREQYF	TGTGCCACTGGGACTAGCGGGGGCCGCGAGCAGTACTTC
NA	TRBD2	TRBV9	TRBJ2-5	CASSAGAHTSGQETQYF	TGTGCCAGCAGCGCCGGAGCTCATACTAGCGGCCAAGAGACCCAGTACTTC
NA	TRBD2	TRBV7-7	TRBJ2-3	CASSLVGRGGPTDTQYF	TGTGCTAGCAGCTTAGTCGGGCGGGGGGGCCCCACAGATACGCAGTATTTT
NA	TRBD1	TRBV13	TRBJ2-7	CASSLNRGPYEQYF	TGTGCCAGCAGCTTGAACAGGGGGCCTTACGAGCAGTACTTC
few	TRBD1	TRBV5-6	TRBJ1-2	CASSSLDRGQGGYTF	TGTGCCAGCAGCTCTCTCGACAGGGGGCAGGGTGGCTACACCTTC
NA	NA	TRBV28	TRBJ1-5	CASSFWTANQPQHF	TGTGCCAGCAGTTTCTGGACAGCTAATCAGCCCCAGCATTTT
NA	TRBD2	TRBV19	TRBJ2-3	CASSIAPPNRLAGVDTQYF	TGTGCCAGTAGTATAGCCCCTCCTAATAGACTAGCGGGAGTGGATACGCAGTATTTT
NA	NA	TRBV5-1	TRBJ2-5	CASGRDGETQYF	TGCGCCAGTGGGCGGGACGGTGAGACCCAGTACTTC
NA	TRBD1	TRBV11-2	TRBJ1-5	CASSLGGDRGVQPQHF	TGTGCCAGCAGCTTAGGAGGGGACAGGGGGGTACAGCCCCAGCATTTT
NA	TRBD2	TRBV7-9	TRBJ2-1	CASNHGTSEGEQFF	TGTGCCAGCAATCACGGGACTAGCGAGGGTGAGCAGTTCTTC
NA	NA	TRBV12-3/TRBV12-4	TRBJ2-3	CATQGSPDTQYF	TGTGCCACCCAGGGTTCCCCAGATACGCAGTATTTT
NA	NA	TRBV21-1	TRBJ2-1	CASSKAGSFRDRCYNEQFF	TGTGCCAGCAGCAAAGCAGGGAGCTTTCGGGACAGGTGCTACAATGAGCAGTTCTTC
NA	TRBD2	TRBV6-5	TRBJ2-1	CASNSGGGNEQFF	TGTGCCAGCAATAGCGGGGGAGGAAATGAGCAGTTCTTC
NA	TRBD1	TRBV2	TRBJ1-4	CASSATGGENEKLFF	TGTGCCAGCAGTGCCACAGGGGGGGAAAATGAAAAACTGTTTTTT
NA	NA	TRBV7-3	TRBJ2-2	CASSPLRTVNTGELFF	TGTGCCAGCAGCCCCCTTAGGACAGTCAACACCGGGGAGCTGTTTTTT
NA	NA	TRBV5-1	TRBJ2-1	CASSLVGAYNEQFF	TGCGCCAGCAGCTTGGTTGGAGCCTACAATGAGCAGTTCTTC
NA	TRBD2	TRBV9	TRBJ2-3	CASSPPGTSFTDTQYF	TGTGCCAGCAGCCCTCCTGGGACTAGCTTCACAGATACGCAGTATTTT